This record concerns one T cell receptor beta chain sequence. As yet, its antigen is unknown. Produced via immunoSEQ multiplex PCR; TCRdb's table is partial and in-frame only. This table holds about 40,000 clones, approximately 94% found once. This sample was included in a study of T cells in tuberculosis. Study results and limitations: Cases with active tuberculosis were adults, while controls were adolescents. Active tuberculosis patients had shorter CDR3-alpha; the beta difference was nonsignificant.

Time point indicated: new active TB diagnosis, blood taken before or within 7 days of starting treatment. The CDR3 has 17 residues. V was shortened by 1 base and J by 1 base, with 17 bases between the two germline ends. The germline V gene has CDR1 SGHRS and CDR2 YFSETQ. The clonotype was recovered from an adult with tuberculosis. This chain uses TRBV5-1 with TRBJ1-2; TRBD1 might be the D (5 bases). The specimen was PBMCs, collected at tuberculosis diagnosis. The CDR3 is CASSLTAPGWGNYGYTF. As DNA, the CDR3 is TGCGCCAGCAGCTTGACAGCCCCAGGGTGGGGTAACTATGGCTACACCTTC.